The text below deals with one TCR beta chain. The antigen remains unidentified. These data are taken from a study of T cell responses to AZD1222 COVID-19 vaccine. Study-level results: Donors were largely white British and mainly female; clonal diversity was possibly underestimated. Nearly half of unique spike-specific TCRs reportedly avoided B.1.351 and B.1.1.7 mutated regions. Just 5 or 6 AZD1222 recipients tested seropositive at baseline. An increase in Spike-specific TCR breadth and depth was observed after two AZD1222 doses.

Per germline, CDR1 LGHNA and CDR2 YNFKEQ. V was shortened by 3 bases and J by 14 bases, with 14 bases between the two germline ends. The length of the CDR3 is 13 residues. The table came from immunoSEQ multiplex PCR; TCRdb's copy has only in-frame clones and leaves some out. The sample holds around 160,000 clones, under 95% seen once. This TCR was recovered from an adult in good health. The sample was peripheral blood, taken on day 0 of AZD1222 vaccination. The chain carries TRBV4-2 and TRBJ1-6; D remains unclear. The CDR3 DNA follows: TGTGCCAGCAGCCAGGAACGAAGGTTATCCCTCCACTTT. The encoded protein is CASSQERRLSLHF.